This T cell receptor (beta chain) was profiled in a study of cytomegalovirus exposure and HLA in healthy donors. Participants comprised healthy donors of bone marrow. 13 Jbeta primers and 60 Vbeta primers were used for the PCR. Sequencing was performed with immunoSEQ multiplex PCR; in TCRdb, only in-frame clones are kept and a portion is missing. Of 150,000 to 200,000 clones listed, roughly 80% are singletons. The study's findings and limits: In presence/absence analyses, roughly uniform sequencing depth across donors was assumed. V- and J-gene trimming of TCR beta was linked (in a later analysis) to a missense DCLRE1C variant.

About this clone: Its antigen is still unknown.

V lost 5 bases, J lost 2 bases, and 13 bases stayed unmatched. CDR3 length: 17 amino acids. CDR1 and CDR2 (germline): MDHEN, SYDVKM. The receptor's source is a woman between 50 and 59 years old in good health and CMV-seronegative. The sample was PBMCs. J is TRBJ2-3 and V is TRBV28; 7 bases line up with TRBD1. CDR3 residues: CASSPPTRQGPTDTQYF. In DNA, the CDR3 is TGTGCCAGCAGTCCACCTACACGACAGGGACCCACAGATACGCAGTATTTT.